These 32 T cell receptor beta chains were sequenced from one sample in a study of cytotoxic CD8 clonotypes in ibrutinib-treated CLL. Produced via immunoSEQ multiplex PCR; TCRdb's table is partial and in-frame only. The sample holds roughly 180,000 clones, roughly four fifths seen once. Here the sequenced sample was PBMCs, taken after 24 months of ibrutinib treatment. The receptors here all came from a human donor with chronic lymphocytic leukemia.

CDR3 in DNA: TGTGCCAGCAGTCTACCTGGGGGACAGGGCTATGGCTACACCTTC. Translated: CASSLPGGQGYGYTF. The chain uses TRBV28 and TRBJ1-2, with 9 bases aligning to TRBD1. V shed 5 bases, J shed 4 bases, and the junction held 8 bases outside the gene matches. This CDR3 has 15 residues. Looked up from germline, CDR1 is MDHEN and CDR2 is SYDVKM.

V is TRBV28 and J is TRBJ2-5; D ambiguous. The germline V gene encodes CDR1 MDHEN and CDR2 SYDVKM. Trimming took off 6 bases at V and 5 bases at J, with 7 bases between the two ends. CDR3 size: 11 residues. CDR3 sequence (DNA): TGTGCCAGCAGGTGGTTTGAGACCCAGTACTTC. It translates to CASRWFETQYF.

The genes are TRBV7-6 and TRBJ2-1; 16 positions match TRBD2. V shed 5 bases and J 6 bases; nucleotides not matched to a gene: 7. CDR1 and CDR2 from the germline V gene are SGHVS and FNYEAQ. This CDR3 spans 17 amino acids. The CDR3 coding sequence is TGTGCCAGCAGCCGTACGGGACTAGCGGGGGGGATCAATGAGCAGTTCTTC. Protein: CASSRTGLAGGINEQFF.

The V and J genes are TRBV27 and TRBJ1-5; 10 nucleotides line up with TRBD1. Unmatched junction bases numbered 10, after V lost 6 bases and J lost 2 bases. This CDR3 comprises 17 residues. Germline CDR1 and CDR2: MNHEY and SMNVEV (reference sequence). Written as DNA, the CDR3 is TGTGCCAGCAGACCCTCGGACAGGGGGACGCGCAATCAGCCCCAGCATTTT. This encodes CASRPSDRGTRNQPQHF.

CDR3 sequence: CASSSSNYGYTF. The DNA for the CDR3 is TGTGCCAGCAGTTCTAGTAACTATGGCTACACCTTC. J is TRBJ1-2 and V is TRBV5-4; D remains ambiguous. CDR3 length: 12 amino acids. Germline V gene data show CDR1 as SGHNT and CDR2 as YYREEE (reference sequence). Trimming cost V 5 bases and J 1 base, with 6 bases left between them. The complete variable domain, with remaining parts taken from reference TRBV5-4 and TRBJ1-2, reads ETGVTQSPTHLIKTRGQQVTLRCSSQSGHNTVSWYQQALGQGPQFIFQYYREEENGRGNFPPRFSGLQFPNYSSELNVNALELDDSALYLCASSSSNYGYTFGSGTRLTVV.

V gene TRBV5-1 combines with J gene TRBJ1-1; 10 nucleotides agree with TRBD1. CDR1 is SGHRS and CDR2 is YFSETQ in the germline V gene. The junction had 4 bases not matched to a gene; V was cut back by 4 bases and J by 4 bases. The CDR3 sequence is 14 residues long. The CDR3 region has the DNA TGCGCCAGCAGCAACGGGGACAGGGGCACTGAAGCTTTCTTT. This encodes CASSNGDRGTEAFF.

The chain uses TRBV7-8 and TRBJ2-7; no firm D call. The germline gives CDR1 SGHVS, CDR2 FQNEAQ. The CDR3 runs 12 residues. The V end lost 9 bases, the J end lost 0 bases, and 9 bases lay between the germline ends. The CDR3 spells CARRVFSYEQYF. CDR3 sequence (DNA): TGTGCCAGGCGCGTCTTCTCCTACGAGCAGTACTTC.

This rearrangement joins TRBV7-6 to TRBJ1-2; 8 nucleotides line up with TRBD1. From germline, CDR1 is SGHVS and CDR2 FNYEAQ. The CDR3 totals 14 residues. V shed 5 bases, J shed 7 bases, and the junction held 9 bases outside the gene matches. The chain's CDR3 is CASSRGRQGSGYTF. The DNA of the CDR3 is TGTGCCAGCAGCCGAGGCCGACAGGGGTCTGGCTACACCTTC.

This clone has a handful of counts. V usage is TRBV11-3 and J usage is TRBJ2-1; TRBD2 aligns across 7 bases. The CDR3 consists of 13 residues. J was trimmed by 3 bases and V by 5 bases; bases with no gene match: 1. Germline V gene data show CDR1 as SGHNT and CDR2 as YENEEA. The CDR3 DNA follows: TGTGCCAGCAGCACGGGGGGCTACAATGAGCAGTTCTTC. Protein: CASSTGGYNEQFF.

The chain employs TRBV28 and TRBJ2-3; the match to TRBD2 covers 8 bases. The CDR3 covers 14 residues. The junction had 8 bases not matched to a gene; V was cut back by 5 bases and J by 7 bases. Germline values: CDR1 MDHEN, CDR2 SYDVKM. CDR3 protein: CASSPHGGANTQYF. CDR3 sequence (DNA): TGTGCCAGCAGTCCCCACGGGGGGGCAAATACGCAGTATTTT. Filled out from reference TRBV28 and TRBJ2-3, the complete variable domain reads DVKVTQSSRYLVKRTGEKVFLECVQDMDHENMFWYRQDPGLGLRLIYFSYDVKMKEKGDIPEGYSVSREKKERFSLILESASTNQTSMYLCASSPHGGANTQYFGPGTRLTVL.

The chain has TRBV5-1 and TRBJ1-1; D is undetermined. The germline V gene has CDR1 SGHRS and CDR2 YFSETQ. The germline V and J ends were trimmed by 0 bases and 0 bases, with 9 bases remaining between them. The CDR3 contains 15 residues. CDR3 DNA sequence: TGCGCCAGCAGCTTGGCCCCAAGGGTGAACACTGAAGCTTTCTTT. Amino acid sequence: CASSLAPRVNTEAFF.

The chain recombines TRBV18 with TRBJ2-7; D gene unclear. The length of the CDR3 is 13 residues. Trimming left V 2 bases short and J 0 bases short, with 5 bases between. The germline V gene has CDR1 KGHSH and CDR2 LQKENI. The CDR3 spells CASSPRLSYEQYF. The CDR3 nucleotides are TGTGCCAGCTCACCAAGACTCTCCTACGAGCAGTACTTC.

The chain combines TRBV7-2 with TRBJ2-6; D perhaps matches TRBD2 (5 bases). This CDR3 contains 15 residues. Per the germline V gene, CDR1 is SGHTA and CDR2 is FQGNSA. Trimming cost V 5 bases and J 0 bases, with 8 bases left between them. CDR3 in DNA: TGTGCCAGCAGCCCGGGATTCTCTGGGGCCAACGTCCTGACTTTC. This sequence encodes CASSPGFSGANVLTF.

The rearrangement joins TRBV30 to TRBJ2-7; the D call may be TRBD1 or TRBD2 (6 bases each). The germline CDR1 and CDR2 sequences are GTSNPN and SVGIG (reference sequence). V was cut by 3 bases and J by 3 bases, with 15 bases left in between. CDR3 length: 14 amino acids. The CDR3 nucleotides read TGTGCCTGGAGGCGCCGGACAGCGGGCTACGAGCAGTACTTC. It translates to CAWRRRTAGYEQYF.

The chain employs TRBV7-9 and TRBJ1-2, with D unclear. Trimming took off 1 base at V and 8 bases at J, with 8 bases between the two ends. Germline V gene sequence: CDR1 SEHNR, CDR2 FQNEAQ (reference sequence). The CDR3 has 12 amino acids. CDR3 in amino acids: CASSLGPSGYTF. The CDR3 nucleotides are TGTGCCAGCAGCTTAGGTCCATCCGGCTACACCTTC.

A single count supports this clone. The chain combines TRBV4-2 with TRBJ2-1; 11 nucleotides match TRBD2. This CDR3 is 16 amino acids long. Germline loops: CDR1 LGHNA, CDR2 YNFKEQ. The V segment lost 1 base and the J segment 10 bases; nucleotides outside the gene matches: 9. The CDR3 region has the DNA TGTGCCAGCAGCCAAGGCACTAGCGGGAGTTTTTGGGAGCAGTTCTTC. The encoded protein is CASSQGTSGSFWEQFF.

This clone was seen more than once but under ten times. V and J are TRBV5-6 and TRBJ1-4; no firm D call. CDR1 and CDR2 from the germline V gene are SGHDT and YYEEEE. This CDR3 region has 13 residues. V was cut by 2 bases and J by 8 bases, with 10 bases left in between. The CDR3 spells CASSFSGGEKLFF. The CDR3, as DNA: TGTGCCAGCAGCTTTAGCGGAGGAGAAAAACTGTTTTTT.

This sequence joins TRBV6-5 and TRBJ2-2, with 8 bases lining up with TRBD1. Germline trimming cut 6 bases from V and 3 bases from J; bases unmatched to any gene: 6. The length of the CDR3 is 15 residues. Germline values: CDR1 MNHEY, CDR2 SVGAGI. The CDR3 sequence is CASSSDRAHTGELFF. CDR3 bases: TGTGCCAGCAGCTCGGACAGGGCCCACACCGGGGAGCTGTTTTTT.

DNA of the CDR3: TGTGCCAGCTCCGGACAGACGGGGGATGAAAAACTGTTTTTT. Translation: CASSGQTGDEKLFF. V is TRBV18 and J is TRBJ1-4; weak D call: TRBD1 (6 bases). The CDR3 sequence is 14 residues long. Trimming stripped 6 bases from V and 6 bases from J, with 14 bases between. The germline CDR1 and CDR2 sequences are KGHSH and LQKENI. The whole variable domain, filled in from reference TRBV18 and TRBJ1-4, reads NAGVMQNPRHLVRRRGQEARLRCSPMKGHSHVYWYRQLPEEGLKFMVYLQKENIIDESGMPKERFSAEFPKEGPSILRIQQVVRGDSAAYFCASSGQTGDEKLFFGSGTQLSVL.

CDR3 sequence reads: CASSLDRGLSTDTQYF. CDR3 nucleotide sequence: TGCGCCAGCAGCTTGGACAGGGGGCTAAGCACAGATACGCAGTATTTT. The chain joins TRBV5-1 to TRBJ2-3; 9 bases are a match to TRBD1. Per germline, CDR1 SGHRS and CDR2 YFSETQ. J was trimmed by 0 bases and V by 0 bases; bases with no gene match: 2. The CDR3 runs to 16 residues.

The V call is TRBV5-1, the J call TRBJ2-1, with D maybe TRBD2 (6 bases). V was clipped by 4 bases and J by 0 bases, with 11 bases between them. The germline CDR1 and CDR2 sequences are SGHRS and YFSETQ. The CDR3 runs 15 residues. CDR3 sequence (DNA): TGCGCCAGCAGCGGGGGGACGGGCTCCTACAATGAGCAGTTCTTC. It yields the protein CASSGGTGSYNEQFF.

This clone was found once. The rearrangement uses TRBV30 and TRBJ1-2; possible D gene TRBD1, 5 bases. The germline V gene has CDR1 GTSNPN and CDR2 SVGIG (reference sequence). The CDR3 consists of 13 residues. Trimming cost V 3 bases and J 7 bases, with 15 bases left between them. This CDR3 reads CAWRSTGVGGYTF. CDR3 in DNA: TGTGCCTGGAGATCTACGGGGGTGGGTGGCTACACCTTC.

The J gene is TRBJ1-2, the V gene TRBV27; weak D call: TRBD1 (5 bases). In germline, CDR1 is MNHEY, CDR2 SMNVEV (reference sequence). The CDR3 contains 17 residues. Trimming removed 2 bases at V and 4 bases at J, with 20 bases between. The CDR3 DNA sequence: TGTGCCAGCAGTTTACGGGGGTGGGGGAGGGAGGGCTATGGCTACACCTTC. This sequence encodes CASSLRGWGREGYGYTF.

The V call is TRBV5-1, the J call TRBJ1-1; 7 bases match TRBD1. The CDR3 consists of 16 residues. The trim removed 0 bases at V and 2 bases at J, leaving 7 bases unmatched. CDR1 SGHRS and CDR2 YFSETQ come from the germline V gene. The CDR3 nucleotides are TGCGCCAGCAGCTTGGCCCTGGACAGGCCTAACACTGAAGCTTTCTTT. The encoded protein is CASSLALDRPNTEAFF.

The chain joins TRBV2 to TRBJ1-1; 8 bases map to TRBD1. Germline V gives CDR1 SNHLY, CDR2 FYNNEI. The V gene end was trimmed by 8 bases and the J gene end by 4 bases; junction bases not matched to a gene: 9. The CDR3 runs to 14 residues. The CDR3 protein is CASATQGVATEAFF. CDR3 nucleotide sequence: TGTGCCAGCGCTACACAGGGGGTAGCCACTGAAGCTTTCTTT.

This clone has just a few counts. This chain joins TRBV11-1 and TRBJ1-6, with TRBD1 as a possible D gene (5 bases). Looked up from germline, CDR1 is SGHAT and CDR2 is FQDESV (reference sequence). Trimming left V 2 bases short and J 8 bases short, with 10 bases between. The CDR3 covers 14 residues. For the CDR3, the DNA is TGTGCCAGCAGCTTACGGGGAGGGGATTCACCCCTCCACTTT. Its protein product is CASSLRGGDSPLHF.

The chain links TRBV19 to TRBJ2-7; 12 bases are shared with TRBD2. With 7 bases clipped from V and 3 bases from J, the junction kept 4 bases outside the gene matches. Germline V lookup: CDR1 LNHDA, CDR2 SQIVND (reference sequence). The CDR3 extends over 14 amino acids. The CDR3 DNA reads TGTGCCAGTAAAGCGACTAGCGGGAGCTACGAGCAGTACTTC. This codes for CASKATSGSYEQYF. Combining the CDR3 with reference TRBV19 and TRBJ2-7 gives the whole variable domain DGGITQSPKYLFRKEGQNVTLSCEQNLNHDAMYWYRQDPGQGLRLIYYSQIVNDFQKGDIAEGYSVSREKKESFPLTVTSAQKNPTAFYLCASKATSGSYEQYFGPGTRLTVT.

This sequence joins TRBV5-1 and TRBJ2-1; 8 nucleotides align to TRBD1. V shed 2 bases and J 7 bases; nucleotides not matched to a gene: 5. Looked up from germline, CDR1 is SGHRS and CDR2 is YFSETQ. The CDR3 runs to 14 residues. The CDR3: CASSLTTGGNEQFF. CDR3 bases: TGCGCCAGCAGCTTAACAACAGGGGGGAATGAGCAGTTCTTC.

This chain links TRBV7-8 with TRBJ1-4; D not resolved. This CDR3 spans 13 amino acids. Trimming stripped 7 bases from V and 4 bases from J, with 10 bases between. CDR1 is SGHVS and CDR2 is FQNEAQ in the germline V gene. The CDR3: CASTPVNNEKLFF. Here the CDR3 DNA reads TGTGCCAGCACGCCAGTAAATAATGAAAAACTGTTTTTT.

The chain is built from TRBV11-2 and TRBJ1-2; D possibly corresponds to TRBD1 (5 bases). Trimming removed 1 base at V and 3 bases at J, with 12 bases between. CDR3 length equals 15 residues. Looked up from germline, CDR1 is SGHAT and CDR2 is FQNNGV. CDR3 amino acids: CASSLVRGGDYGYTF. Written as DNA, the CDR3 is TGTGCCAGCAGCTTAGTCCGGGGAGGGGACTATGGCTACACCTTC.

The V gene is TRBV18, the J gene TRBJ1-5; D gene uncertain. The germline V gene encodes CDR1 KGHSH and CDR2 LQKENI. This CDR3 is built from 15 residues. Trimming left V 1 base short and J 4 bases short, with 11 bases between. The CDR3 nucleotides read TGTGCCAGCTCACCACAGGGTTCCCAAAATCAGCCCCAGCATTTT. Translated, it gives CASSPQGSQNQPQHF.

This chain uses TRBV4-1 with TRBJ1-5, with D perhaps TRBD1 (6 bases). CDR1 is MGHRA and CDR2 is YSYEKL in the germline V gene. V was trimmed by 2 bases and J by 3 bases, leaving 11 bases between them. The CDR3 extends over 15 amino acids. DNA of the CDR3: TGCGCCAGCAGCCAATGGGGGCAGGTCAATCAGCCCCAGCATTTT. Its translation is CASSQWGQVNQPQHF.